This is a list of T cell receptor beta chains from one sample in a study of cytomegalovirus exposure and HLA in healthy donors. Data came from immunoSEQ multiplex PCR; TCRdb stores just in-frame clones and leaves some out. There are about 170,000 clones in the sample, with around 0.79% held by the top ten. What was sequenced was PBMCs. These receptors were taken from a woman younger than 35 in good health and CMV-seropositive. The CDR3 runs from the conserved cysteine through the conserved F or W. The order of the fields is J gene, V gene, D gene, CDR3 protein, CDR3 DNA. A D gene is named only where the DNA matches it firmly.

TRBJ2-3,TRBV9,NA,CASSVTVSTDTQYF,TGTGCCAGCAGCGTAACTGTCAGCACAGATACGCAGTATTTT
TRBJ2-7,TRBV5-1,TRBD1,CASSLGQGAREQYF,TGCGCCAGCAGCTTAGGACAGGGGGCGCGGGAGCAGTACTTC
TRBJ1-4,TRBV5-6,NA,CASSLTETEKLFF,TGTGCCAGCAGCTTGACAGAGACTGAAAAACTGTTTTTT
TRBJ1-5,TRBV5-5,NA,CASSFGNGRSGQPQHF,TGTGCCAGCAGCTTCGGGAATGGCAGGTCGGGACAGCCCCAGCATTTT
TRBJ1-2,TRBV2,NA,CASSGGGYTF,TGTGCCAGCAGCGGGGGTGGCTACACCTTC
TRBJ2-1,TRBV30,TRBD2,CARTGGGAYNEQFF,TGTGCCCGGACGGGCGGGGGGGCTTACAATGAGCAGTTCTTC
TRBJ2-3,TRBV19,TRBD1,CASSIDRGSADTQYF,TGTGCCAGTAGTATAGACAGGGGGAGCGCAGATACGCAGTATTTT
TRBJ2-6,TRBV7-8,NA,CAPGDSGANVLTF,TGTGCCCCCGGGGACTCTGGGGCCAACGTCCTGACTTTC
TRBJ2-1,TRBV30,NA,CAWGEGQYNEQFF,TGTGCCTGGGGGGAAGGACAGTACAATGAGCAGTTCTTC
TRBJ2-6,TRBV18,NA,CASSPLQFYSGANVLTF,TGTGCCAGCTCACCGCTGCAATTCTACTCTGGGGCCAACGTCCTGACTTTC
TRBJ1-1,TRBV7-2,TRBD1,CASSLAGTGYTEAFF,TGTGCCAGCAGCCTTGCCGGGACAGGGTACACTGAAGCTTTCTTT
TRBJ1-5,TRBV10-2,NA,CASSVEFRNQPQHF,TGCGCCAGCAGTGTGGAGTTTCGCAATCAGCCCCAGCATTTT
TRBJ2-7,TRBV30,TRBD2,CALDVLAGGNYEQYF,TGTGCCTTGGATGTGCTAGCGGGAGGGAACTACGAGCAGTACTTC
TRBJ1-5,TRBV6-1,TRBD1,CASSAGTGGRRNQPQHF,TGTGCCAGCAGTGCCGGGACAGGGGGACGGAGAAATCAGCCCCAGCATTTT
TRBJ2-3,TRBV7-2,TRBD2,CASSTFSGGALVDTQYF,TGTGCCAGCAGCACATTCAGCGGGGGCGCCTTGGTGGATACGCAGTATTTT
TRBJ2-7,TRBV2,TRBD2,CASRGLADNYEQYF,TGTGCCAGCAGGGGGCTAGCGGATAACTACGAGCAGTACTTC
TRBJ1-1,TRBV11-3,NA,CASSLGGQGWNTEAFF,TGTGCCAGCAGCTTAGGGGGTCAGGGGTGGAACACTGAAGCTTTCTTT
TRBJ2-3,TRBV28,NA,CASSLTGFPTFRADTQYF,TGTGCCAGCAGCCTTACAGGGTTCCCCACCTTTCGCGCAGATACGCAGTATTTT
TRBJ2-2,TRBV4-3,TRBD2,CASSQRGDFTGELFF,TGCGCCAGCAGCCAGCGGGGGGATTTCACCGGGGAGCTGTTTTTT
TRBJ2-5,TRBV25-1,TRBD1,CASGDRTGAGETQYF,TGTGCCAGCGGGGATCGGACAGGCGCAGGAGAGACCCAGTACTTC
TRBJ2-1,TRBV6-1,NA,CASRIRGGRSDEQFF,TGTGCCAGCAGGATAAGGGGGGGGCGCAGCGATGAGCAGTTCTTC
TRBJ1-1,TRBV6-5,TRBD1,CASSEVDRGTEAFF,TGTGCCAGCAGTGAAGTAGACAGGGGCACTGAAGCTTTCTTT
TRBJ2-3,TRBV19,TRBD2,CASSTSGRIGDTQYF,TGTGCCAGTAGTACTAGCGGGAGGATCGGGGATACGCAGTATTTT
TRBJ2-1,TRBV5-6,NA,CASNLDRLQNEQFF,TGTGCCAGCAACCTGGACAGACTACAAAATGAGCAGTTCTTC
TRBJ1-6,TRBV10-2,NA,CATEPESENSPLHF,TGCGCCACGGAGCCCGAGTCAGAAAATTCACCCCTCCACTTT
TRBJ2-3,TRBV7-6,TRBD2,CASSSKTSGEGTDTQYF,TGTGCCAGCAGCTCCAAAACTAGCGGGGAAGGTACAGATACGCAGTATTTT
TRBJ2-7,TRBV28,NA,CASSETAAYEQYF,TGTGCCAGCTCCGAGACAGCCGCCTACGAGCAGTACTTC
TRBJ2-1,TRBV7-6,NA,CASSDNRGLLHEQFF,TGTGCCAGCAGCGACAACAGGGGACTCCTCCATGAGCAGTTCTTC
TRBJ2-2,TRBV9,TRBD1,CASTRSRSDRGNTGELFF,TGTGCCAGCACCCGTAGTAGATCCGACAGGGGAAACACCGGGGAGCTGTTTTTT
TRBJ2-3,TRBV4-1,TRBD2,CASSRRLAGVSDTQYF,TGCGCCAGCAGCCGCAGACTAGCGGGGGTGTCAGATACGCAGTATTTT
TRBJ2-7,TRBV5-1,NA,CASSLDSRYYEQYF,TGCGCCAGCAGCTTGGATAGCAGATACTACGAGCAGTACTTC
TRBJ1-1,TRBV18,TRBD1,CASSPRTGGGRSNTEAFF,TGTGCCAGCTCACCACGAACAGGGGGCGGCCGTAGCAACACTGAAGCTTTCTTT
TRBJ1-2,TRBV6-5,NA,CATKPPGDGYGYTF,TGTGCCACCAAACCTCCAGGGGATGGCTATGGCTACACCTTC
TRBJ2-1,TRBV10-3,TRBD2,CAISGSSGDNEQFF,TGTGCCATCAGTGGGTCTAGCGGGGACAATGAGCAGTTCTTC
TRBJ2-7,TRBV18,TRBD1,CASSPRDRETYEQYF,TGTGCCAGCTCACCCCGGGACAGAGAGACCTACGAGCAGTACTTC
TRBJ2-7,TRBV29-1,TRBD2,CSVETSGIYEQYF,TGCAGCGTTGAGACTAGCGGGATTTACGAGCAGTACTTC
TRBJ2-3,TRBV4-1,NA,CASSLRQVGDTQYF,TGCGCCAGCAGCCTAAGGCAGGTTGGGGATACGCAGTATTTT
TRBJ2-7,TRBV4-1,TRBD2,CASSPGTSGAYEQYF,TGCGCCAGCAGCCCCGGGACTAGCGGAGCCTACGAGCAGTACTTC
TRBJ1-5,TRBV7-9,NA,CASSPEGVGQPQHF,TGTGCCAGCAGCCCCGAGGGGGTTGGGCAGCCCCAGCATTTT
TRBJ2-3,TRBV6-1,NA,CASRTASTDTQYF,TGTGCCAGCAGGACAGCTAGCACAGATACGCAGTATTTT
TRBJ1-6,TRBV7-9,TRBD1,CASSFATGSNSPLHF,TGTGCCAGCAGCTTCGCGACAGGGAGCAATTCACCCCTCCACTTT
TRBJ2-7,TRBV5-1,NA,CASSLERGAGDEQYF,TGCGCCAGCAGCTTGGAACGGGGAGCCGGGGACGAGCAGTACTTC
TRBJ1-4,TRBV28,NA,CASSSHASDEKLFF,TGTGCCAGCAGTTCGCACGCCTCGGATGAAAAACTGTTTTTT
TRBJ1-2,TRBV7-9,NA,CASSLGFRNYGYTF,TGTGCCAGCAGCTTAGGTTTCCGTAACTATGGCTACACTTTC
TRBJ2-1,TRBV27,NA,CASRWALSYNEQFF,TGTGCCAGCCGTTGGGCGCTCTCCTACAATGAGCAGTTCTTC
TRBJ2-7,TRBV10-1,NA,CASSVGTLPAYEQYF,TGCGCCAGCAGTGTTGGGACTTTACCAGCTTACGAGCAGTACTTC
TRBJ2-7,TRBV18,NA,CASSPVQGGYEQYF,TGTGCCAGCTCACCGGTGCAGGGGGGCTACGAGCAGTACTTC
TRBJ2-3,TRBV4-2,TRBD1,CASSQVQGSDTQYF,TGTGCCAGCAGCCAAGTACAGGGGTCAGATACGCAGTATTTT
TRBJ2-7,TRBV5-1,TRBD2,CASSHGTSGSYEQYF,TGCGCCAGCAGCCACGGGACTAGCGGGAGTTACGAGCAGTACTTC
TRBJ2-3,TRBV5-6,NA,CASSLTQGPTDTQYF,TGTGCCAGCAGCTTGACTCAGGGCCCCACAGATACGCAGTATTTT
TRBJ2-5,TRBV6-1,TRBD2,CASRDIGGGQETQYF,TGTGCCAGCAGGGATATTGGCGGGGGGCAAGAGACCCAGTACTTC
TRBJ2-1,TRBV15,TRBD1,CATRMGRGRVSSYNEQFF,TGTGCCACCAGGATGGGCAGGGGGCGTGTGAGCTCCTACAATGAGCAGTTCTTC
TRBJ2-4,TRBV4-2,TRBD1,CASSQDFGRGIRAKNIQYF,TGTGCCAGCAGCCAAGATTTCGGCAGGGGGATTCGGGCCAAAAACATTCAGTACTTC